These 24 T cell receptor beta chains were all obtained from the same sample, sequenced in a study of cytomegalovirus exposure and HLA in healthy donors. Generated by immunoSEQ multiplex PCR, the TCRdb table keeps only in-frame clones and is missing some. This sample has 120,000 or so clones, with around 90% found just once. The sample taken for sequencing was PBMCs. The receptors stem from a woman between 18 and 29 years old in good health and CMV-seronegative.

This CDR3 reads CASSMGTSGYYEQYF. In DNA, the CDR3 is TGTGCCAGTAGCATGGGGACTAGCGGATACTACGAGCAGTACTTC. The V call is TRBV19, the J call TRBJ2-7; 11 bases fit TRBD2. This CDR3 is 15 amino acids long. The trim removed 6 bases at V and 3 bases at J, leaving 7 bases unmatched. Per germline, CDR1 LNHDA and CDR2 SQIVND (reference sequence). The whole variable domain, remainder taken from reference TRBV19 and TRBJ2-7, is DGGITQSPKYLFRKEGQNVTLSCEQNLNHDAMYWYRQDPGQGLRLIYYSQIVNDFQKGDIAEGYSVSREKKESFPLTVTSAQKNPTAFYLCASSMGTSGYYEQYFGPGTRLTVT.

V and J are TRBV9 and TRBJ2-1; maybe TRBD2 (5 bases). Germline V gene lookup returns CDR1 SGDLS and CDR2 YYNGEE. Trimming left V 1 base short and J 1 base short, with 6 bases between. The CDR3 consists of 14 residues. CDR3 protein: CASSVLASYNEQFF. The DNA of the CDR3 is TGTGCCAGCAGCGTACTAGCTTCCTACAATGAGCAGTTCTTC.

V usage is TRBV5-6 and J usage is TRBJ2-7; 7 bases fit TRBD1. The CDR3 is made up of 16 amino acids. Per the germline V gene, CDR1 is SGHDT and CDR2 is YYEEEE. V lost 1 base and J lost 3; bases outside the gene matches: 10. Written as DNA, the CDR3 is TGTGCCAGCAGCTTGAGGAGACAGGGCAGTGTCTACGAGCAGTACTTC. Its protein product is CASSLRRQGSVYEQYF.

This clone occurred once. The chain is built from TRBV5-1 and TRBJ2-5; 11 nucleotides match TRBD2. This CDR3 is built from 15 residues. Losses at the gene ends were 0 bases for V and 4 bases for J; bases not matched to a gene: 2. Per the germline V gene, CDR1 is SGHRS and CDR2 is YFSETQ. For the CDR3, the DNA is TGCGCCAGCAGCTTGGCACTAGCGGGAGTAGAGACCCAGTACTTC. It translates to CASSLALAGVETQYF.

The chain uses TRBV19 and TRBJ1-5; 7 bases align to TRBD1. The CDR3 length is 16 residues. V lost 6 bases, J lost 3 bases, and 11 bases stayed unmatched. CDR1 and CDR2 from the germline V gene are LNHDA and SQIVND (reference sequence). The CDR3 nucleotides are TGTGCCAGTAGGCCCGAGGGGGCTTCTAACAATCAGCCCCAGCATTTT. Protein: CASRPEGASNNQPQHF.

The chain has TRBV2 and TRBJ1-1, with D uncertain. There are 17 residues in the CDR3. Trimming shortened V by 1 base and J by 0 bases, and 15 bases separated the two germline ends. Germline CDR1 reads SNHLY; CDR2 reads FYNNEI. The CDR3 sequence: CASSEDVFPAMNTEAFF. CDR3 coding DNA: TGTGCCAGCAGTGAAGATGTTTTCCCCGCGATGAACACTGAAGCTTTCTTT.

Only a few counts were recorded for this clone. The CDR3, as DNA: TGCGCCAGCAGTGCCAGGGGGGACACCGGGGAGCTGTTTTTT. As protein: CASSARGDTGELFF. This chain joins TRBV10-1 and TRBJ2-2, with D tentatively TRBD1 (7 bases). V dropped 4 bases and J dropped 3 bases, with 9 bases sitting between them. CDR1 is WNHNN and CDR2 is SYGVQD in the germline V gene (reference sequence). The CDR3 has 14 amino acids.

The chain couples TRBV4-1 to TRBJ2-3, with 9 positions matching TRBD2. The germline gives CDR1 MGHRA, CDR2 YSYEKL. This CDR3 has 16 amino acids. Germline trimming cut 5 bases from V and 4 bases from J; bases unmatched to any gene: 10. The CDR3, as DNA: TGCGCCAGCAGCTTCGGAAGCGGGAGGACTTCAGATACGCAGTATTTT. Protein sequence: CASSFGSGRTSDTQYF.

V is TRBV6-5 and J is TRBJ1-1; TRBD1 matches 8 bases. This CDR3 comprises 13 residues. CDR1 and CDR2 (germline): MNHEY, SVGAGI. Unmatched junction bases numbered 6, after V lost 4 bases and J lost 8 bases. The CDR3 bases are TGTGCCAGCAGTTTGACGGACAGGGCGGAAGCTTTCTTT. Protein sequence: CASSLTDRAEAFF.

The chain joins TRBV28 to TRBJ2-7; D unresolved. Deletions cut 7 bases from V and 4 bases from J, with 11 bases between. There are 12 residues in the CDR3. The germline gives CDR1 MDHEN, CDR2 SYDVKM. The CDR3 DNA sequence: TGTGCCAGCACTATCAGGAATTACGAGCAGTACTTC. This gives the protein CASTIRNYEQYF. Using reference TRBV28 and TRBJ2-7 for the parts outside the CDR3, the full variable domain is DVKVTQSSRYLVKRTGEKVFLECVQDMDHENMFWYRQDPGLGLRLIYFSYDVKMKEKGDIPEGYSVSREKKERFSLILESASTNQTSMYLCASTIRNYEQYFGPGTRLTVT.

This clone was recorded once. Here the CDR3 reads CSVEAPAGGSRQTQYF. The CDR3 DNA is TGCAGCGTTGAAGCCCCAGCGGGAGGGTCGAGACAGACCCAGTACTTC. The chain joins TRBV29-1 to TRBJ2-5; 10 bases are a match to TRBD2. This CDR3 comprises 16 residues. Germline V gene lookup returns CDR1 SQVTM and CDR2 ANQGSEA. Unmatched junction bases numbered 11, after V lost 1 base and J lost 6 bases.

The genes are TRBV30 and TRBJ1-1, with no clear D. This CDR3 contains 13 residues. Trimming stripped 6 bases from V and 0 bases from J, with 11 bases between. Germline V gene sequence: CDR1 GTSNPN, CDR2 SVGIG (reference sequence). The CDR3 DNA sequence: TGTGCCTGTTTAGGGAGAATGAACACTGAAGCTTTCTTT. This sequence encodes CACLGRMNTEAFF.

The CDR3 bases are TGTGCCAGCAGCTCCCTAGGTGAGCAGTTCTTC. It specifies CASSSLGEQFF. V gene TRBV7-9 combines with J gene TRBJ2-1; D is ambiguous. Trimming took 4 bases from V and 9 from J, leaving 7 bases between them. The CDR3 extends over 11 amino acids. CDR1 is SEHNR, CDR2 FQNEAQ, per germline (reference sequence).

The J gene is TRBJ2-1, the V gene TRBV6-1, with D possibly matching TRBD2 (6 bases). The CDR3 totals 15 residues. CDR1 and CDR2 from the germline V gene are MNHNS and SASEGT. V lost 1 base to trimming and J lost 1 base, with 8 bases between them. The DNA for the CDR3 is TGTGCCAGCAGTGAAGTGGGGGGTTCCTACAATGAGCAGTTCTTC. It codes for CASSEVGGSYNEQFF.

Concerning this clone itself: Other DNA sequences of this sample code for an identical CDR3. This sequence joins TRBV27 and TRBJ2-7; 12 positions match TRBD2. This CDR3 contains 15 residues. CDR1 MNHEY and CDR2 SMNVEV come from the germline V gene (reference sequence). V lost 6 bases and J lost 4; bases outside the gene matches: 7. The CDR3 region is CASRSGLAGLYEQYF. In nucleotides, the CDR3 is TGTGCCAGCAGATCGGGACTAGCGGGCTTATACGAGCAGTACTTC.

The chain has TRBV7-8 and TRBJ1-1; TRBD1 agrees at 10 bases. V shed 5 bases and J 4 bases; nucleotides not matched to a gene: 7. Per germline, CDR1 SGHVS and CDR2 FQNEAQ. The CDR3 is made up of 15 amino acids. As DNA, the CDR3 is TGTGCCAGCAGCCTCTGGGACAGGGGATCCACTGAAGCTTTCTTT. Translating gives CASSLWDRGSTEAFF.

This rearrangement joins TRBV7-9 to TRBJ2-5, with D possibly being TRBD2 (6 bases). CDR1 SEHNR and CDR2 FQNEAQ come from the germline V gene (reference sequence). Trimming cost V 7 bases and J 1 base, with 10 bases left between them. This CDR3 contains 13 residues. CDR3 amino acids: CASKGLFQETQYF. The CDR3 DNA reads TGTGCCAGCAAGGGACTCTTCCAAGAGACCCAGTACTTC.

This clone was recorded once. Here the CDR3 DNA reads TGCGCCAGTTCAGCGGGGACAAGCACAGATACGCAGTATTTT. This gives the protein CASSAGTSTDTQYF. V and J are TRBV10-1 and TRBJ2-3, with TRBD2 as a possible D gene (7 bases). V was shortened by 9 bases and J by 0 bases, with 13 bases between the two germline ends. The CDR3 is 14 amino acids. Germline V gene data show CDR1 as WNHNN and CDR2 as SYGVQD (reference sequence).

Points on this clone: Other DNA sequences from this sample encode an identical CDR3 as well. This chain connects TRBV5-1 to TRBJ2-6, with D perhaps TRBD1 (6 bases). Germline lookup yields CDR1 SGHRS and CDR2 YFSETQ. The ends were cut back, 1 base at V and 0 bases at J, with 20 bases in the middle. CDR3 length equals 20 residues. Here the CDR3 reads CASSLTGYTSRLSGANVLTF. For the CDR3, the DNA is TGCGCCAGCAGCTTGACAGGGTATACTTCGAGGCTCTCTGGGGCCAACGTCCTGACTTTC.

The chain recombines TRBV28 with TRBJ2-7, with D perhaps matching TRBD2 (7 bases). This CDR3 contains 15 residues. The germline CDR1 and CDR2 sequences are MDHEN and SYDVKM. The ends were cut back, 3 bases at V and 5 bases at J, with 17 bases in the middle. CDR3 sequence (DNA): TGTGCCAGCAGTTTTGCGGGAGCCAGGGGCAACGAGCAGTACTTC. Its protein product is CASSFAGARGNEQYF. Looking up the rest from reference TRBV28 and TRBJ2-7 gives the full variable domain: DVKVTQSSRYLVKRTGEKVFLECVQDMDHENMFWYRQDPGLGLRLIYFSYDVKMKEKGDIPEGYSVSREKKERFSLILESASTNQTSMYLCASSFAGARGNEQYFGPGTRLTVT.

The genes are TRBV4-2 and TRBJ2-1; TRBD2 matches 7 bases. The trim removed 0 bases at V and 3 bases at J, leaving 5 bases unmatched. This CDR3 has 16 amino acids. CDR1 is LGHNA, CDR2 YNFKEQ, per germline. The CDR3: CASSQDLGGGYNEQFF. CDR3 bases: TGTGCCAGCAGCCAAGATCTAGGCGGGGGCTACAATGAGCAGTTCTTC.

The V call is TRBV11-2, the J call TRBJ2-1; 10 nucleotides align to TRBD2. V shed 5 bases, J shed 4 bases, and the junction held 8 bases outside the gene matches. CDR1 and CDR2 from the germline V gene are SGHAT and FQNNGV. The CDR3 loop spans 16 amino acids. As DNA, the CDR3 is TGTGCCAGCAGCCTCCCCGGGACTAGCGCTTACAATGAGCAGTTCTTC. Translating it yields CASSLPGTSAYNEQFF.

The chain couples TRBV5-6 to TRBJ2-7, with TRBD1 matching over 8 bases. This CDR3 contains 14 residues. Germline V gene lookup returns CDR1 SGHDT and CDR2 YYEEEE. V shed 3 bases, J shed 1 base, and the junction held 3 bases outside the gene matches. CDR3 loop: CASSWGTGSYEQYF. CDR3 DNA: TGTGCCAGCAGCTGGGGGACAGGATCCTACGAGCAGTACTTC. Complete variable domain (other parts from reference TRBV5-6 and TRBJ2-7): DAGVTQSPTHLIKTRGQQVTLRCSPKSGHDTVSWYQQALGQGPQFIFQYYEEEERQRGNFPDRFSGHQFPNYSSELNVNALLLGDSALYLCASSWGTGSYEQYFGPGTRLTVT.

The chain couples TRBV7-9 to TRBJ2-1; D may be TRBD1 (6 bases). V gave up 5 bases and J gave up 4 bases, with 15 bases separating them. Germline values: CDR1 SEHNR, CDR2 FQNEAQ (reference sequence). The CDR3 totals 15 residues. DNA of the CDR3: TGTGCCAGCAGCGCCCCCGGGACACAATACAATGAGCAGTTCTTC. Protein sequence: CASSAPGTQYNEQFF.